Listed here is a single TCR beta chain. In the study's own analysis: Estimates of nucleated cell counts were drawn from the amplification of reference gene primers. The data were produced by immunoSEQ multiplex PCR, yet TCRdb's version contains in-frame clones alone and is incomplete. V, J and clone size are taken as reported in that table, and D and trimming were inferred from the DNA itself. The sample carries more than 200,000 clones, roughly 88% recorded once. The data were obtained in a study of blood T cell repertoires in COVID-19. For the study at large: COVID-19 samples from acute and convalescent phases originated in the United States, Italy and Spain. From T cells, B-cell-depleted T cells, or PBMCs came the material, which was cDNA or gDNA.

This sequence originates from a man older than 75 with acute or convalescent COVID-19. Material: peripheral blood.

The CDR3, as DNA: TGTGCCAGCAGCTTTGGAGCTGGCAATCAGCCCCAGCATTTT. It specifies CASSFGAGNQPQHF. This chain links TRBV5-5 with TRBJ1-5; D remains unclear. V lost 2 bases to trimming and J lost 2 bases, with 8 bases between them. The CDR3 is 14 residues long. Germline V CDR1 and CDR2: SGHKS, YYEKEE (reference sequence). The complete variable domain, with remaining parts taken from reference TRBV5-5 and TRBJ1-5, reads DAGVTQSPTHLIKTRGQQVTLRCSPISGHKSVSWYQQVLGQGPQFIFQYYEKEERGRGNFPDRFSARQFPNYSSELNVNALLLGDSALYLCASSFGAGNQPQHFGDGTRLSIL.